This T cell receptor beta chain was identified during a study of blood T cell repertoires in COVID-19. Turning to the study itself: From T cells, B-cell-depleted T cells, or PBMCs came the material, which was cDNA or gDNA.

The V and J ends lost 9 bases and 14 bases, in that order; junction bases with no gene match: 9. CDR3 length: 12 residues. Germline V CDR1 and CDR2: LNHDA, SQIVND (reference sequence). The data were produced by immunoSEQ multiplex PCR, yet TCRdb's version contains in-frame clones alone and is incomplete. Found here are roughly 63,000 clones, 75% to 90% of them singletons; the top ten hold 2.5% to 3%. The chain joins TRBV19 to TRBJ2-1; 11 positions agree with TRBD2. The sequence derives from a middle-aged man with acute or convalescent COVID-19. Sequences were obtained from peripheral blood. CDR3 region: CASQNSGRVKFF. The CDR3 DNA sequence: TGTGCCAGCCAAAATAGCGGGAGGGTTAAGTTCTTC.